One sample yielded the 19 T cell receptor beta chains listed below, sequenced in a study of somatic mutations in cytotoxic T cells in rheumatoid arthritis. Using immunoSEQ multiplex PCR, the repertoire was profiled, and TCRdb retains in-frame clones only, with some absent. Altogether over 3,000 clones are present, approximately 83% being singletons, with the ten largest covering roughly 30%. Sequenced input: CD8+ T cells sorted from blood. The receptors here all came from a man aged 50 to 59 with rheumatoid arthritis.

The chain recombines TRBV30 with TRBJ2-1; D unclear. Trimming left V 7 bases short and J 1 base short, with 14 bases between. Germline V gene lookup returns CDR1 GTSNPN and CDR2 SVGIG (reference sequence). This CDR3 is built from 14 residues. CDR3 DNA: TGTGCCTCCCTTAGACAAGGTTCCTACAATGAGCAGTTCTTC. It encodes CASLRQGSYNEQFF.

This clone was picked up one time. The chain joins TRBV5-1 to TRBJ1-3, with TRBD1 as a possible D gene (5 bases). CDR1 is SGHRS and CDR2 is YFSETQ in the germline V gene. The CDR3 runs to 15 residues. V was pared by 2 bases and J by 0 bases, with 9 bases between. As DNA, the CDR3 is TGCGCCAGCAGCTTTGACAGCTTCTCTGGAAACACCATATATTTT. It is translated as CASSFDSFSGNTIYF.

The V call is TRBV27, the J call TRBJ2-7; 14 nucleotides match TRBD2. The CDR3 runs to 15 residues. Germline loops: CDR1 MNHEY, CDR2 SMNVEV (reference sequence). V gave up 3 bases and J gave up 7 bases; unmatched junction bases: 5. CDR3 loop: CASSLDGLAGGEQYF. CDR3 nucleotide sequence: TGTGCCAGCAGTTTGGACGGACTAGCGGGAGGAGAGCAGTACTTC.

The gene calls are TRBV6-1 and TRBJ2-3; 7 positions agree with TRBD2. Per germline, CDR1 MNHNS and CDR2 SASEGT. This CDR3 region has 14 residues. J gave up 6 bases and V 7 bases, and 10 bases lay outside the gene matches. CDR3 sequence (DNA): TGTGCCAGCAACAATGGAGCGGGAACGGATACGCAGTATTTT. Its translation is CASNNGAGTDTQYF.

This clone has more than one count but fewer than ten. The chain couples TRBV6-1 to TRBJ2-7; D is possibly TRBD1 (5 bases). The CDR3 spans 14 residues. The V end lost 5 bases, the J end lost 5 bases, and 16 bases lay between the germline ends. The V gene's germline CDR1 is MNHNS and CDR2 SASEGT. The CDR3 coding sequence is TGTGCCAGCAGTAAGTCCCAGGGTGGCCACGAGCAGTACTTC. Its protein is CASSKSQGGHEQYF.

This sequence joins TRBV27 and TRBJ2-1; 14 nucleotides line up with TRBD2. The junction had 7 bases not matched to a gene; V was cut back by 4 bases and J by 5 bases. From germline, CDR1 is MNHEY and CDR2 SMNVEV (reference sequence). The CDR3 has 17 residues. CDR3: CASSSRTSGRHNNEQFF. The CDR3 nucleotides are TGTGCCAGCAGTTCTCGGACTAGCGGGAGGCACAACAATGAGCAGTTCTTC.

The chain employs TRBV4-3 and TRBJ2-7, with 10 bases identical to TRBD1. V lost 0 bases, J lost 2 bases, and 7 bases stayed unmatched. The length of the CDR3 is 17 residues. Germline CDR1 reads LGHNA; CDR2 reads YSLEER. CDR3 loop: CASSQDQAGQGTYEQYF. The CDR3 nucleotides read TGCGCCAGCAGCCAAGATCAAGCGGGACAGGGGACCTACGAGCAGTACTTC.

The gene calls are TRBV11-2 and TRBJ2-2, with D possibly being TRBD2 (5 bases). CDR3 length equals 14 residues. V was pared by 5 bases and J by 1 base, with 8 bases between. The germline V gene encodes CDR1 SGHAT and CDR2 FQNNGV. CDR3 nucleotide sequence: TGTGCCAGCAGCCGCCGGGGGAACACCGGGGAGCTGTTTTTT. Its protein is CASSRRGNTGELFF.

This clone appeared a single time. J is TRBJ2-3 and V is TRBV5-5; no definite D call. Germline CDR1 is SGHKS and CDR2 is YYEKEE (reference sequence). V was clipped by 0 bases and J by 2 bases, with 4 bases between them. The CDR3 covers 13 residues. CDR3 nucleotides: TGTGCCAGCAGCTTGGTACTCACAGATACGCAGTATTTT. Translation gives CASSLVLTDTQYF.

CDR3 bases: TGTGCCAGCAGTTACCAGCCAGGGCGAATGAACACTGAAGCTTTCTTT. Translated, it gives CASSYQPGRMNTEAFF. The V gene is TRBV6-5, the J gene TRBJ1-1; a possible D gene is TRBD1 (5 bases). The CDR3 covers 16 residues. V was trimmed by 2 bases and J by 0 bases, leaving 13 bases between them. Germline assignment: CDR1 MNHEY and CDR2 SVGAGI.

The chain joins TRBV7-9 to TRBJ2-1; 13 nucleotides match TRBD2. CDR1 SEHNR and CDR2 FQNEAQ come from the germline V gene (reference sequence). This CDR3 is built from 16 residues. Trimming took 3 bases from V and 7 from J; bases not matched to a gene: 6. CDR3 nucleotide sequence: TGTGCCAGCAGCTTTGGACTAGCGGGAGCTGGGAATGAGCAGTTCTTC. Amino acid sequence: CASSFGLAGAGNEQFF.

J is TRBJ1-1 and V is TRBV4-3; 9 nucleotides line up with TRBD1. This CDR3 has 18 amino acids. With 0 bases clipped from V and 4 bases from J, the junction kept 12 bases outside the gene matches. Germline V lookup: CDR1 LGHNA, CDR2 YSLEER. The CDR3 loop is CASSQDRGQGGLGTEAFF. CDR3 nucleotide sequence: TGCGCCAGCAGCCAAGATAGGGGACAGGGCGGGTTGGGCACTGAAGCTTTCTTT.

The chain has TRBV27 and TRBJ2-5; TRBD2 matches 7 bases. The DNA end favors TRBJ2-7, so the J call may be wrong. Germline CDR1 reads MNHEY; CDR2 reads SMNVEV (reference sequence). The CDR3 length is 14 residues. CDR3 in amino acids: CASTPGGSLYEQYF. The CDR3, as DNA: TGTGCCAGCACCCCCGGCGGGAGTCTCTACGAGCAGTACTTC.

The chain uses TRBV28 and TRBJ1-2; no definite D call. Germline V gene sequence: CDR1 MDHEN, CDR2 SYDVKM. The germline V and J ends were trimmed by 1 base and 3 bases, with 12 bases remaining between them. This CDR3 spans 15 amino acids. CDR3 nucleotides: TGTGCCAGCAGTTTATCCCCGGGGTACTACTATGGCTACACCTTC. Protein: CASSLSPGYYYGYTF.

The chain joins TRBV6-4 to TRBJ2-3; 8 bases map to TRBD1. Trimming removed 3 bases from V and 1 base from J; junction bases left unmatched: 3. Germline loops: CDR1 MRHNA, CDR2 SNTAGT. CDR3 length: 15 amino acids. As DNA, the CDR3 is TGTGCCAGCAGTGATCCGACAGGGGGCACAGATACGCAGTATTTT. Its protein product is CASSDPTGGTDTQYF.

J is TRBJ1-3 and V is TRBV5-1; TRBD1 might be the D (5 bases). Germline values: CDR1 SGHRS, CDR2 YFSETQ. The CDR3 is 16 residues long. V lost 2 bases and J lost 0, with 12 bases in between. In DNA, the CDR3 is TGCGCCAGCAGCTTTCGGGGACTTTACTCTGGAAACACCATATATTTT. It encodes CASSFRGLYSGNTIYF.

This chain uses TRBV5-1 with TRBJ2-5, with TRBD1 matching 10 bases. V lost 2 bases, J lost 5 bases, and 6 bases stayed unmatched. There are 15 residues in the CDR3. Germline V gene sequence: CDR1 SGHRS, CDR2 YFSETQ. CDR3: CASSFLTGGEETQYF. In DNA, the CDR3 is TGCGCCAGCAGCTTTTTGACAGGGGGCGAGGAGACCCAGTACTTC.

In DNA, the CDR3 is TGCGCCAGCAGCCCCCAGGGGGACACGCACTCCTACGAGCAGTACTTC. As protein: CASSPQGDTHSYEQYF. The chain carries TRBV5-1 and TRBJ2-7; 7 bases match TRBD1. Looked up from germline, CDR1 is SGHRS and CDR2 is YFSETQ. The CDR3 covers 16 residues. J gave up 0 bases and V 4 bases, and 10 bases lay outside the gene matches. Full variable domain (outside the CDR3, taken from reference TRBV5-1 and TRBJ2-7): KAGVTQTPRYLIKTRGQQVTLSCSPISGHRSVSWYQQTPGQGLQFLFEYFSETQRNKGNFPGRFSGRQFSNSRSEMNVSTLELGDSALYLCASSPQGDTHSYEQYFGPGTRLTVT.

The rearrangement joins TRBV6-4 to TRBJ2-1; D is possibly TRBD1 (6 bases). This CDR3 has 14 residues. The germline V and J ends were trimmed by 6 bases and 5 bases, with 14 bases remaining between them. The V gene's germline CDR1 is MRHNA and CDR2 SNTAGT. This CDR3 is CASSEGDVNNEQFF. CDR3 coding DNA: TGTGCCAGCAGCGAGGGGGACGTTAACAATGAGCAGTTCTTC.